The TCR beta chain described here comes from a study of blood T cell repertoires in COVID-19. Across the whole study: There were acute and convalescent COVID-19 samples, and they came from the United States, Italy and Spain. In each case, the material was cDNA or gDNA derived from T cells, B-cell-depleted T cells, or PBMCs.

Under the authors' procedure: Estimation of nucleated cell counts relied on the amplification of reference gene primers. Produced via immunoSEQ multiplex PCR; TCRdb's table is partial and in-frame only. V and J calls and clone size are copied from that table; D and trimming were computed from the DNA. This table holds 120,000 or so clones, roughly nine tenths found once. The CDR3 length is 14 residues. V was cut by 5 bases and J by 5 bases, with 14 bases left in between. Germline V gene sequence: CDR1 SGHRS, CDR2 YFSETQ. Those enrolled in Seattle joined during active infection and were followed longitudinally afterward.

This receptor was identified in a man between 60 and 75 years old with COVID-19, enrolled during active disease. Input material: peripheral blood. This rearrangement joins TRBV5-1 to TRBJ2-1, with TRBD2 as a possible D gene (6 bases). The CDR3 is CASRERRGDNEQFF. For the CDR3, the DNA is TGCGCCAGCAGGGAGAGGCGGGGAGACAATGAGCAGTTCTTC.